The rows below give T cell receptor beta chains drawn from one sample of a study of shared clonotypes between healthy human individuals. Sequencing used immunoSEQ multiplex PCR; TCRdb keeps in-frame clones, though not all of them. The table has about 1.5 million clones, approximately 98% seen once. The sequenced sample was naive CD4+ T cells sorted from blood. The receptors were gathered from a man aged 30-40 years in good health. Each CDR3 is given with its conserved first and last residue. The D gene is left open where the match is weak.

J | D | V | CDR3 | DNA
TRBJ2-3 | TRBD2 | TRBV28 | CASSPQKLLAGSTDTQYF | TGTGCCAGCAGTCCGCAAAAATTACTAGCGGGGAGCACAGATACGCAGTATTTT
TRBJ1-5 | NA | TRBV10-3 | CAISESRGDNQPQHF | TGTGCCATCAGTGAGTCAAGAGGGGACAATCAGCCCCAGCATTTT
TRBJ2-3 | TRBD1 | TRBV10-3 | CAIRGQSTDTQYF | TGTGCCATCAGGGGACAGAGCACAGATACGCAGTATTTT
TRBJ2-1 | TRBD1 | TRBV14 | CASSHLTGGFYNEQFF | TGTGCCAGCAGCCATTTGACAGGGGGCTTCTACAATGAGCAGTTCTTC
TRBJ2-7 | NA | TRBV7-2 | CASSLSPVDSYEQYF | TGTGCCAGCTCCCTCTCGCCGGTAGACTCCTACGAGCAGTACTTC
TRBJ1-2 | NA | TRBV7-9 | CASSSGHPDGYTF | TGTGCCAGCAGCTCGGGACACCCTGATGGCTACACCTTC
TRBJ1-2 | NA | TRBV14 | CASSQVDGSGDGYTF | TGTGCCAGCAGCCAAGTGGATGGGTCCGGGGATGGCTACACCTTC
TRBJ1-2 | NA | TRBV2 | CASSPPRWDYGYTF | TGTGCCAGCAGCCCCCCCAGGTGGGACTATGGCTACACCTTC
TRBJ2-7 | TRBD2 | TRBV28 | CASSLGGRASSEQYF | TGTGCCAGCAGTTTAGGTGGGAGGGCCTCCTCCGAGCAGTACTTC
TRBJ2-7 | NA | TRBV29-1 | CSVAAGVSTYEQYF | TGCAGCGTGGCGGCAGGAGTCTCAACCTACGAGCAGTACTTC
TRBJ1-1 | NA | TRBV28 | CASIEAGGAGTEAFF | TGTGCCAGCATCGAAGCGGGGGGCGCGGGCACTGAAGCTTTCTTT
TRBJ1-1 | NA | TRBV5-6 | CASSRGTEAFF | TGTGCCAGCAGCCGTGGAACTGAAGCTTTCTTT
TRBJ1-1 | NA | TRBV28 | CASSLPVATEAFF | TGTGCCAGCAGTTTACCCGTGGCTACTGAAGCTTTCTTT
TRBJ2-7 | NA | TRBV6-5 | CASMLGPATGEQYF | TGTGCCAGCATGCTGGGACCTGCGACTGGCGAGCAGTACTTC
TRBJ2-2 | NA | TRBV6-5 | CASSYGDSTGELFF | TGTGCCAGCAGTTACGGGGACTCCACCGGGGAGCTGTTTTTT
TRBJ1-3 | NA | TRBV21-1 | CASSKEGGKGASSGNTIYF | TGTGCCAGCAGCAAAGAGGGTGGAAAGGGGGCGTCCTCTGGAAACACCATATATTTT
TRBJ2-3 | TRBD2 | TRBV29-1 | CSVEGTSGRAYSSTDTQYF | TGCAGCGTTGAAGGGACTAGCGGGAGGGCCTACTCTAGCACAGATACGCAGTATTTT
TRBJ2-2 | TRBD2 | TRBV7-2 | CASRPGLGLTGELFF | TGTGCCAGCAGACCGGGACTAGGCCTCACCGGGGAGCTGTTTTTT
TRBJ1-1 | NA | TRBV7-8 | CASSLSGRVNWNTEAFF | TGTGCCAGCAGCTTATCCGGCAGGGTAAATTGGAACACTGAAGCTTTCTTT
TRBJ1-1 | NA | TRBV11-2 | CASSPLLASTEAFF | TGTGCCAGCAGCCCCCTATTGGCGAGCACTGAAGCTTTCTTT
TRBJ1-1 | NA | TRBV5-4 | CASSLPADTEAFF | TGTGCCAGCAGTCTCCCAGCTGACACTGAAGCTTTCTTT
TRBJ2-7 | NA | TRBV28 | CASSAAFRQNNYEQYF | TGTGCCAGCAGTGCCGCATTTAGGCAGAATAACTACGAGCAGTACTTC
TRBJ2-7 | TRBD1 | TRBV16 | CASSESTGDYEQYF | TGTGCCAGCAGCGAATCGACAGGGGACTACGAGCAGTACTTC
TRBJ2-4 | NA | TRBV7-2 | CASSLGVAGLRAKNIQYF | TGTGCCAGCAGCTTAGGGGTAGCTGGGCTTCGAGCCAAAAACATTCAGTACTTC
TRBJ2-1 | TRBD1 | TRBV5-8 | CASAQGQGIYNEQFF | TGTGCCAGCGCCCAGGGACAGGGGATCTACAATGAGCAGTTCTTC
TRBJ2-4 | NA | TRBV2 | CASSETGSKNIQYF | TGTGCCAGCAGTGAGACAGGATCCAAAAACATTCAGTACTTC